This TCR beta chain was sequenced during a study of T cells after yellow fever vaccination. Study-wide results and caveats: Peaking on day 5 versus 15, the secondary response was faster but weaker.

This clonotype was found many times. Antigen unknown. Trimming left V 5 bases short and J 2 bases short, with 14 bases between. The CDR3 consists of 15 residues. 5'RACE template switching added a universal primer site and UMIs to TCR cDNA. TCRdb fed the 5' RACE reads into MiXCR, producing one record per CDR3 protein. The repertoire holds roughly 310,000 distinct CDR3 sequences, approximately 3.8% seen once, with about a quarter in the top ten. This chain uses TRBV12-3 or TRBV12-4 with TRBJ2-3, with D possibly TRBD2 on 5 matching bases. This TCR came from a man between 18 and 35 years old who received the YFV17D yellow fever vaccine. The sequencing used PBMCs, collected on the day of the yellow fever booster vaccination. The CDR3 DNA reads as TGTGCCAGCAGTCCGTCTCGGGGTATCACAGATACGCAGTATTTT. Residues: CASSPSRGITDTQYF.